These T cell receptor beta chains were read from a single sample in a study of post-analysis software for immune sequencing data. TCRdb reprocessed the PCR reads with MiXCR, giving one entry per CDR3 protein. The sample records fewer than 900,000 distinct CDR3 sequences, more than 45% being singletons. The sample taken for sequencing was blood. The receptors shown here come from a girl aged 5 to 17 with multiple sclerosis. CDR3s include the opening cysteine and the closing phenylalanine or tryptophan. D genes are given only for firm matches. Size is omitted from some rows. Given values are once, few, many or a class for expanded clones.

>TRBV9|-|few|TRBJ2-5
TGTGCCAGCAGCGGGGCCGGGGCAGAGACCCAGTACTTC
CASSGAGAETQYF
>TRBV19|TRBD2|-|TRBJ2-1
TGTGCCAGTAGTATGCTGGGGACTAGCGGGAAGGGCTACAATGAGCAGTTCTTC
CASSMLGTSGKGYNEQFF
>TRBV20-1|-|many|TRBJ2-5
TGCAGTGCTAGACTTGTCCCGGGGGAGCAAGAGACCCAGTACTTC
CSARLVPGEQETQYF
>TRBV20-1|-|few|TRBJ2-7
TGCAGTGCTAGAGAAGCCCACGAGAGCTCCTACGAGCAGTACTTC
CSAREAHESSYEQYF
>TRBV4-3|TRBD2|-|TRBJ2-7
TGCGCCAGCAGCCAAGGGGCTAGCGGACGTTTCGAGCAGTACTTC
CASSQGASGRFEQYF
>TRBV11-2|-|few|TRBJ2-5
TGTGCCAGCAGCCTAGCGAAGCTCGGGACTCACCTGGAGACCCAGTACTTC
CASSLAKLGTHLETQYF
>TRBV28|TRBD1|-|TRBJ1-2
TGTGCCAGCAGTTTATCCTTGACAGGGACCTATGGCTACACCTTC
CASSLSLTGTYGYTF
>TRBV9|TRBD2|-|TRBJ2-1
TGTGCCAGCAGCGCCGGGACTAGCGGTCCTTATGAGCAGTTCTTC
CASSAGTSGPYEQFF
>TRBV6-2/TRBV6-3|-|few|TRBJ1-5
TGTGCCAGCAGTTACTCCGGCGCCAGCAATCAGCCCCAGCATTTT
CASSYSGASNQPQHF
>TRBV11-2|TRBD2|-|TRBJ2-4
TGTGCCAGCAGCTCGAGACCGGGAGGATCCCCCCAGTACTTC
CASSSRPGGSPQYF